The 14 T cell receptor beta chains presented below share a single source sample, sequenced in a study of graft-versus-host responses after intestinal transplantation. Measured with immunoSEQ multiplex PCR; TCRdb has only the in-frame clones, and not every one. The sample consists of about 110,000 clones, roughly 95% of them appearing once. The antigens of these receptors remain unknown. This specimen consisted of unstimulated CD8+ T cells sorted from spleen or lymph node cells, obtained before intestinal transplant. These TCRs come from a human donor who received an intestinal transplant.

The V gene is TRBV10-3, the J gene TRBJ2-3, with a weak D call TRBD1 (6 bases). Trimming took off 6 bases at V and 4 bases at J, with 17 bases between the two ends. Germline V gives CDR1 ENHRY, CDR2 SYGVKD. This CDR3 is built from 15 residues. The CDR3 DNA sequence: TGTGCCATCAGGGTTACAGGGTTGGGATCAGATACGCAGTATTTT. This encodes CAIRVTGLGSDTQYF.

The chain carries TRBV10-3 and TRBJ2-3; D is unclear. Germline V gene lookup returns CDR1 ENHRY and CDR2 SYGVKD. Between the trimmed V and J ends, which lost 2 bases and 3 bases, there was a span of 15 bases. This CDR3 is 16 amino acids long. The CDR3 sequence: CAISELAAPGTDTQYF. The DNA for the CDR3 is TGTGCCATCAGTGAGCTGGCGGCCCCCGGGACAGATACGCAGTATTTT.

The rearrangement joins TRBV27 to TRBJ2-3; 7 bases agree with TRBD1. Germline trimming cut 0 bases from V and 2 bases from J; bases unmatched to any gene: 5. Germline V gene data show CDR1 as MNHEY and CDR2 as SMNVEV (reference sequence). The CDR3 contains 16 residues. The DNA for the CDR3 is TGTGCCAGCAGTTTATCAACGGGACAGTTCACAGATACGCAGTATTTT. It yields the protein CASSLSTGQFTDTQYF.

V and J are TRBV9 and TRBJ2-3; 7 bases agree with TRBD1. Trimming removed 1 base from V and 2 bases from J; junction bases left unmatched: 10. The CDR3 has 17 residues. From germline, CDR1 is SGDLS and CDR2 YYNGEE. The CDR3 region is CASSVKGAHVVTDTQYF. The CDR3 nucleotides are TGTGCCAGCAGCGTAAAGGGGGCGCATGTGGTCACAGATACGCAGTATTTT.

J is TRBJ1-5 and V is TRBV28; D unclear. Germline CDR1 is MDHEN and CDR2 is SYDVKM. The CDR3 length is 14 residues. Trimming pared 5 bases from V and 2 bases from J, leaving 10 bases between. CDR3: CASSALGGNQPQHF. CDR3 bases: TGTGCCAGCAGTGCTTTGGGCGGCAATCAGCCCCAGCATTTT.

V usage is TRBV6-5 and J usage is TRBJ2-3; 8 nucleotides match TRBD2. This CDR3 comprises 14 residues. Germline CDR1 reads MNHEY; CDR2 reads SVGAGI. V dropped 6 bases and J dropped 4; count of bases not matched to a gene: 6. CDR3 sequence: CASSLAGGSDTQYF. The CDR3 DNA follows: TGTGCCAGCAGCCTGGCGGGAGGTTCAGATACGCAGTATTTT.

The genes are TRBV2 and TRBJ2-1; no clear D. Trimming stripped 3 bases from V and 5 bases from J, with 5 bases between. CDR1 and CDR2 (germline): SNHLY, FYNNEI. This CDR3 spans 12 amino acids. CDR3 loop: CASSESHNEQFF. CDR3 in DNA: TGTGCCAGCAGTGAGAGTCACAATGAGCAGTTCTTC.

The gene calls are TRBV19 and TRBJ1-5; D is undetermined. Germline values: CDR1 LNHDA, CDR2 SQIVND (reference sequence). V was pared by 5 bases and J by 5 bases, with 7 bases between. CDR3 length equals 12 residues. CDR3 residues: CASSSVYQPQHF. The CDR3 DNA follows: TGTGCCAGTAGTTCGGTTTATCAGCCCCAGCATTTT.

J is TRBJ1-5 and V is TRBV13; D might be TRBD1 (5 bases). The CDR3 has 14 amino acids. The germline V gene encodes CDR1 PRHDT and CDR2 FYEKMQ (reference sequence). V lost 0 bases, J lost 4 bases, and 7 bases lay in between. This CDR3 is CASSLGRGNQPQHF. The CDR3 region has the DNA TGTGCCAGCAGCTTAGGCCGGGGGAATCAGCCCCAGCATTTT.

The V and J genes are TRBV27 and TRBJ1-2; D remains unclear. The CDR3 has 13 amino acids. Trimming cost V 6 bases and J 1 base, with 9 bases left between them. From germline, CDR1 is MNHEY and CDR2 SMNVEV (reference sequence). The CDR3: CASSQSLNYGYTF. CDR3 bases: TGTGCCAGCAGCCAGTCCCTTAACTATGGCTACACCTTC.

The chain couples TRBV29-1 to TRBJ1-1; D is unclear. Germline CDR1 SQVTM, CDR2 ANQGSEA. Trimming took off 0 bases at V and 4 bases at J, with 9 bases between the two ends. This CDR3 is 13 amino acids long. CDR3 DNA: TGCAGCGTTGAAGATTATGGTTCCACTGAAGCTTTCTTT. Translated: CSVEDYGSTEAFF.

This clone showed up just once. The rearrangement joins TRBV11-2 to TRBJ1-1; no firm D call. The length of the CDR3 is 13 residues. The V gene's germline CDR1 is SGHAT and CDR2 FQNNGV. The V and J ends lost 0 bases and 10 bases respectively, with 12 bases between them. The DNA of the CDR3 is TGTGCCAGCAGCTTAGATCCGTGGGCTGGAGCTTTCTTT. It is translated as CASSLDPWAGAFF.

The genes are TRBV6-6 and TRBJ2-7; D may be TRBD1 (5 bases). The CDR3 covers 12 residues. V gave up 7 bases and J gave up 0 bases, with 7 bases separating them. Germline V lookup: CDR1 MNHNY, CDR2 SVGAGI (reference sequence). In DNA, the CDR3 is TGTGCCAGCATTGACAGCTCCTACGAGCAGTACTTC. Amino acid sequence: CASIDSSYEQYF.

J is TRBJ1-4 and V is TRBV9; no firm D call. Trimming pared 0 bases from V and 5 bases from J, leaving 8 bases between. Germline CDR1 SGDLS, CDR2 YYNGEE. The CDR3 consists of 14 residues. DNA of the CDR3: TGTGCCAGCAGCGTAGGGAGGGCAAATGAAAAACTGTTTTTT. Protein sequence: CASSVGRANEKLFF.